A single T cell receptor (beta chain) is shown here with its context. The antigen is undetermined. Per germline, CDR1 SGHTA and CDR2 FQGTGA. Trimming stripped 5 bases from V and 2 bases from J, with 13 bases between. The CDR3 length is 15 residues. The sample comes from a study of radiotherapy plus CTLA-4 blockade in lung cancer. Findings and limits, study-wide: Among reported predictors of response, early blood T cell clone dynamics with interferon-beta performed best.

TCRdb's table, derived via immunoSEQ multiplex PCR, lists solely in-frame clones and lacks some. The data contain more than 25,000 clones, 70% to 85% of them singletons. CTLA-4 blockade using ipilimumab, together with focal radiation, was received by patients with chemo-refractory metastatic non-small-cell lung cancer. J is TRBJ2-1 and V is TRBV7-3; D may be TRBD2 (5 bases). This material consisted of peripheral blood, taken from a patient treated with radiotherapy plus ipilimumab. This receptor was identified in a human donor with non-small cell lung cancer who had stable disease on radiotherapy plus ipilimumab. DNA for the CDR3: TGTGCCAGCAGCCGAAACGGGGTTACCTACAATGAGCAGTTCTTC. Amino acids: CASSRNGVTYNEQFF.